Listed here are 5 T cell receptor beta chains from one sample, sequenced in a study of cytomegalovirus exposure and HLA in healthy donors. The PCR made use of 60 Vbeta and 13 Jbeta primers. The repertoire was sequenced with immunoSEQ multiplex PCR; TCRdb's copy has only in-frame clones and lacks some. The sample carries 150,000 to 200,000 clones, 65% to 85% recorded once. Material for sequencing was PBMCs. The source is a woman between 50 and 59 years old in good health and CMV-seropositive.

The chain employs TRBV6-1 and TRBJ2-7, with D possibly being TRBD1 (6 bases). V was pared by 8 bases and J by 0 bases, with 11 bases between. The CDR3 consists of 13 residues. Germline V CDR1 and CDR2: MNHNS, SASEGT. This CDR3 is CASWTESSYEQYF. CDR3 nucleotide sequence: TGTGCCAGCTGGACAGAAAGCTCCTACGAGCAGTACTTC.

The rearrangement links TRBV6-1 to TRBJ1-1; D possibly corresponds to TRBD1 (5 bases). The germline V and J ends were trimmed by 7 bases and 7 bases, with 16 bases remaining between them. Germline V gene sequence: CDR1 MNHNS, CDR2 SASEGT. CDR3 length equals 13 residues. CDR3 nucleotides: TGTGCCAGCACCCAAAGGGGCGGAGATGAAGCTTTCTTT. It is translated as CASTQRGGDEAFF.

The chain is built from TRBV30 and TRBJ2-2, with TRBD2 identical over 7 bases. The CDR3 loop spans 15 amino acids. J gave up 5 bases and V 5 bases, and 11 bases lay outside the gene matches. CDR1 GTSNPN and CDR2 SVGIG come from the germline V gene (reference sequence). This chain's CDR3 is CAWAVGRGYTGELFF. As DNA, the CDR3 is TGTGCCTGGGCAGTGGGGAGGGGTTATACCGGGGAGCTGTTTTTT.

This clone was detected only once. The chain couples TRBV27 to TRBJ1-2, with a possible D match to TRBD1 (5 bases). The CDR3 runs to 12 residues. Between the trimmed V and J ends, which lost 2 bases and 6 bases, there was a span of 7 bases. Looked up from germline, CDR1 is MNHEY and CDR2 is SMNVEV (reference sequence). The CDR3 region is CASSLRGHGYTF. CDR3 DNA sequence: TGTGCCAGCAGTTTAAGGGGTCATGGCTACACCTTC.

Only one count was recorded for this clone. The chain uses TRBV14 and TRBJ1-2; perhaps TRBD1 as D (6 bases). Germline assignment: CDR1 SGHDN and CDR2 FVKESK. The ends were cut back, 2 bases at V and 3 bases at J, with 22 bases in the middle. The CDR3 is 18 residues long. The CDR3 spells CASSQTLLTDRLDYGYTF. The CDR3 nucleotides are TGTGCCAGCAGCCAAACCCTCCTGACCGACAGGTTGGACTATGGCTACACCTTC.